This TCR beta chain was sequenced for a study of T cell repertoires in cytomegalovirus infection. Turning to the study itself: Both a matching HLA type and CMV infection were indicated by public TCR beta signatures. Study results and limitations: Individuals carrying CMV plus the relevant HLA were identified by cumulative frequency of public TCR beta families.

MiXCR was run by TCRdb on the reads, yielding one entry per CDR3 protein. The data show roughly 860,000 distinct CDR3 sequences, about 33% seen once. As to this clonotype: Its antigen remains unknown.

With 3 bases removed from V and 2 bases from J, the gap between germline ends came to 8 bases. The CDR3 consists of 14 residues. CDR1 and CDR2 (germline): MNHEY, SMNVEV (reference sequence). The source is a human donor in good health (CMV status not recorded). Some clones in this sample may be carry-over from other donors' samples. The chain uses TRBV27 and TRBJ1-3; unclear D gene. The sequencing used cultured CD8+ T cells from PBMCs, collected from culture after CMV antigen stimulation. CDR3 residues: CASSFSPPGNTIYF. The DNA for the CDR3 is TGTGCCAGCAGTTTTAGCCCGCCTGGAAACACCATATATTTT.